The 21 T cell receptor beta chains listed next were all sequenced from one sample in a study of cytomegalovirus exposure and HLA in healthy donors (dated by TCRdb to about 2017). The library came from the immunoSEQ multiplex PCR assay. This is the immuneACCESS table as TCRdb keeps it, with only in-frame sequences that have V and J called. A part of the clones is gone; compared with another copy, unresolved V genes explain less than half, and the rest is unexplained. This sample lists fewer than 120,000 clones; more than 75% were detected once. Roughly 1.4% of the sample is taken by the ten largest. The sample taken for sequencing was PBMCs. These TCRs come from a woman aged 30 to 39 in good health and CMV-seropositive.

In DNA, the CDR3 is TGTGCCAGCAGCTTAGTGTCAGCGGGATATGAGCAGTTCTTC. Translating gives CASSLVSAGYEQFF. The chain joins TRBV7-2 to TRBJ2-1; 7 nucleotides line up with TRBD2. Germline V gene sequence: CDR1 SGHTA, CDR2 FQGNSA. Unmatched junction bases numbered 5, after V lost 1 base and J lost 8 bases. The CDR3 has 14 amino acids. Combining the CDR3 with reference TRBV7-2 and TRBJ2-1 gives the whole variable domain GAGVSQSPSNKVTEKGKDVELRCDPISGHTALYWYRQSLGQGLEFLIYFQGNSAPDKSGLPSDRFSAERTGGSVSTLTIQRTQQEDSAVYLCASSLVSAGYEQFFGPGTRLTVL.

The gene calls are TRBV9 and TRBJ2-2, with 11 bases aligning to TRBD1. The CDR3 is made up of 18 amino acids. The V gene end was trimmed by 4 bases and the J gene end by 4 bases; junction bases not matched to a gene: 12. Germline values: CDR1 SGDLS, CDR2 YYNGEE. This chain's CDR3 is CASSSGTGGTGSTGELFF. The DNA of the CDR3 is TGTGCCAGCAGCTCCGGGACAGGGGGTACGGGGAGCACCGGGGAGCTGTTTTTT. The full variable domain, in which reference TRBV9 and TRBJ2-2 provide the parts outside the CDR3, is DSGVTQTPKHLITATGQRVTLRCSPRSGDLSVYWYQQSLDQGLQFLIQYYNGEERAKGNILERFSAQQFPDLHSELNLSSLELGDSALYFCASSSGTGGTGSTGELFFGEGSRLTVL.

V usage is TRBV29-1 and J usage is TRBJ2-1, with TRBD2 matching over 9 bases. In germline, CDR1 is SQVTM, CDR2 ANQGSEA. The CDR3 sequence is 14 residues long. V dropped 3 bases and J dropped 4; count of bases not matched to a gene: 4. CDR3 coding DNA: TGCAGCGTTGATGGGCTAGCGGGGTACAATGAGCAGTTCTTC. This gives the protein CSVDGLAGYNEQFF.

The rearrangement uses TRBV4-3 and TRBJ2-7; 11 nucleotides line up with TRBD1. The length of the CDR3 is 15 residues. The trim removed 1 base at V and 4 bases at J, leaving 3 bases unmatched. Germline CDR1 is LGHNA and CDR2 is YSLEER. In DNA, the CDR3 is TGCGCCAGCAGCCAAGGAGGACAGGGGGCTTACGAGCAGTACTTC. As protein: CASSQGGQGAYEQYF.

The chain uses TRBV29-1 and TRBJ2-7; D is uncertain. Deletions cut 6 bases from V and 0 bases from J, with 9 bases between. Germline assignment: CDR1 SQVTM and CDR2 ANQGSEA. This CDR3 is built from 12 residues. CDR3 bases: TGCAGCGTGACCGGGTCCTCCTACGAGCAGTACTTC. Its translation is CSVTGSSYEQYF.

The gene calls are TRBV6-5 and TRBJ2-7; unclear D gene. The CDR3 runs to 15 residues. V was clipped by 7 bases and J by 0 bases, with 16 bases between them. Germline lookup yields CDR1 MNHEY and CDR2 SVGAGI. CDR3 bases: TGTGCCAGCAAAAGAACGAGATACGGCTCCTACGAGCAGTACTTC. Amino acid sequence: CASKRTRYGSYEQYF.

The J gene is TRBJ1-5, the V gene TRBV18, with 7 bases identical to TRBD1. This CDR3 is built from 14 residues. V dropped 5 bases and J dropped 4; count of bases not matched to a gene: 5. Germline V lookup: CDR1 KGHSH, CDR2 LQKENI. The CDR3 here is CASSTGVANQPQHF. CDR3 coding DNA: TGTGCCAGCTCAACAGGGGTTGCGAATCAGCCCCAGCATTTT.

The rearrangement links TRBV9 to TRBJ2-7; the match to TRBD2 covers 12 bases. In germline, CDR1 is SGDLS, CDR2 YYNGEE. The CDR3 runs 15 residues. Trimming took 0 bases from V and 3 from J; bases not matched to a gene: 1. The CDR3 DNA reads as TGTGCCAGCAGCGTAGGGACTAGCGGGGACTACGAGCAGTACTTC. Protein product: CASSVGTSGDYEQYF. Filled out from reference TRBV9 and TRBJ2-7, the complete variable domain reads DSGVTQTPKHLITATGQRVTLRCSPRSGDLSVYWYQQSLDQGLQFLIQYYNGEERAKGNILERFSAQQFPDLHSELNLSSLELGDSALYFCASSVGTSGDYEQYFGPGTRLTVT.

The chain combines TRBV7-2 with TRBJ2-7; 7 nucleotides line up with TRBD1. The CDR3 spans 15 residues. V was clipped by 1 base and J by 5 bases; unmatched bases: 8. Germline CDR1 SGHTA, CDR2 FQGNSA. The CDR3 spells CASSLGQGPRHEQYF. The CDR3 bases are TGTGCCAGCAGCTTAGGACAGGGCCCACGGCACGAGCAGTACTTC.

This sequence joins TRBV7-9 and TRBJ2-1, with 8 bases lining up with TRBD1. Losses at the gene ends were 4 bases for V and 7 bases for J; bases not matched to a gene: 18. This CDR3 spans 18 amino acids. Germline V gene data show CDR1 as SEHNR and CDR2 as FQNEAQ (reference sequence). CDR3 nucleotides: TGTGCCAGCAGCTCGGACAGGGTCTTCGGCCCTGACAAGAATGAGCAGTTCTTC. It encodes CASSSDRVFGPDKNEQFF.

The rearrangement links TRBV4-2 to TRBJ1-4; tentative D call: TRBD1 (6 bases). This CDR3 has 15 amino acids. From germline, CDR1 is LGHNA and CDR2 YNFKEQ. V gave up 0 bases and J gave up 8 bases, with 13 bases separating them. CDR3 nucleotide sequence: TGTGCCAGCAGCCAAGATGGGGGGGCGCGGGAAAAACTGTTTTTT. It translates to CASSQDGGAREKLFF.

The chain is built from TRBV11-2 and TRBJ2-7; 11 bases fit TRBD2. The CDR3 contains 16 residues. Germline CDR1 reads SGHAT; CDR2 reads FQNNGV. With V trimmed by 5 bases and J by 6 bases, 12 bases remained unmatched. The CDR3 spells CASSPLHQGLAAEQYF. CDR3 sequence (DNA): TGTGCCAGCAGCCCACTACACCAGGGACTAGCGGCCGAGCAGTACTTC.

This chain joins TRBV5-7 and TRBJ1-4; D remains ambiguous. TRBV5-7 counts as an open reading frame of uncertain function. V dropped 4 bases and J dropped 2 bases, with 15 bases sitting between them. This CDR3 is built from 16 residues. CDR3 coding DNA: TGTGCCAGCAGCCGAAGGAGGCTATCGACTAATGAAAAACTGTTTTTT. This translates into CASSRRRLSTNEKLFF.

The gene calls are TRBV6-1 and TRBJ1-5, with 8 bases matching TRBD1. Germline V CDR1 and CDR2: MNHNS, SASEGT. V was clipped by 0 bases and J by 1 base; unmatched bases: 5. The CDR3 is 17 residues long. As DNA, the CDR3 is TGTGCCAGCAGTGAAGCGCCAGGGGGCGGGAGCAATCAGCCCCAGCATTTT. This encodes CASSEAPGGGSNQPQHF.

The CDR3 DNA follows: TGCAGTGCTAGCAGGGGTGAGCAGTTCTTC. It is translated as CSASRGEQFF. V gene TRBV20-1 combines with J gene TRBJ2-1, with a tentative D call TRBD1 (6 bases). This CDR3 is 10 amino acids long. V lost 3 bases, J lost 9 bases, and 6 bases lay in between. The germline gives CDR1 DFQATT, CDR2 SNEGSKA (reference sequence).

The V gene is TRBV13, the J gene TRBJ2-7; 8 positions agree with TRBD1. After removal of 4 bases from V and 0 bases from J, the junction contained 8 bases not matched to a gene. Germline CDR1 and CDR2: PRHDT and FYEKMQ (reference sequence). This CDR3 is 16 amino acids long. CDR3 sequence reads: CASSSTGDIISYEQYF. The CDR3 DNA is TGTGCCAGCAGCTCGACAGGGGATATTATCTCCTACGAGCAGTACTTC.

The gene calls are TRBV6-5 and TRBJ2-5; maybe TRBD1 (5 bases). The CDR3 spans 15 residues. Trimming took 0 bases from V and 5 from J, leaving 13 bases between them. Germline V CDR1 and CDR2: MNHEY, SVGAGI. CDR3 DNA: TGTGCCAGCAGTTACTCGATGGGGCCAATGGAGACCCAGTACTTC. Translated: CASSYSMGPMETQYF.

This clone has only one observation. This chain's CDR3 is CASSYSRDRGYEQYF. The CDR3 DNA is TGTGCCAGCAGTTACTCCCGGGACAGGGGCTACGAGCAGTACTTC. This chain uses TRBV6-5 with TRBJ2-7, with 10 bases fitting TRBD1. This CDR3 is built from 15 residues. Germline V CDR1 and CDR2: MNHEY, SVGAGI. Germline trimming cut 0 bases from V and 3 bases from J; bases unmatched to any gene: 2.

This clone was recorded only once. This chain connects TRBV6-4 to TRBJ2-2, with D possibly being TRBD1 (6 bases). The CDR3 has 16 residues. The germline V gene has CDR1 MRHNA and CDR2 SNTAGT. Trimming stripped 5 bases from V and 4 bases from J, with 17 bases between. The CDR3 sequence: CASSQTPGASTGELFF. The CDR3 nucleotides read TGTGCCAGCAGTCAAACCCCAGGGGCGAGCACCGGGGAGCTGTTTTTT.

This clone was counted only a few times. The gene calls are TRBV19 and TRBJ1-5, with 9 bases that match TRBD1. V trimming: 7 bases; J trimming: 1 base; junction bases outside the gene matches: 5. The CDR3 sequence is 15 residues long. Germline lookup yields CDR1 LNHDA and CDR2 SQIVND (reference sequence). The CDR3 protein is CASTLQGASNQPQHF. As DNA, the CDR3 is TGTGCCAGTACCTTACAGGGGGCGAGCAATCAGCCCCAGCATTTT.

This rearrangement joins TRBV18 to TRBJ2-7; D not certain. The V end was cut by 2 bases, the J end by 3 bases, with 8 bases between. Germline V gives CDR1 KGHSH, CDR2 LQKENI. CDR3 length: 13 amino acids. The CDR3 sequence: CASSPGQDYEQYF. In nucleotides, the CDR3 is TGTGCCAGCTCACCAGGGCAGGACTACGAGCAGTACTTC.